The 19 T cell receptor beta chains in this list originate from one sample, sequenced in a study of radiation and T cells in renal cell carcinoma. Documented treatment: treatment-naive control, cytoreductive nephrectomy. Assay used: immunoSEQ multiplex PCR; TCRdb lists only in-frame clones, some missing. The table records about 25,000 clones, roughly 64% of them present only once. The material was tumor tissue, obtained from a patient whose treatment was nephrectomy without radiotherapy. Source of these receptors: a man aged 35-49 years with renal cell carcinoma.

This CDR3 reads CASTPTTGAYTGELFF. CDR3 nucleotides: TGTGCCAGCACCCCGACTACAGGGGCCTACACCGGGGAGCTGTTTTTT. The J gene is TRBJ2-2, the V gene TRBV7-9, with 7 positions matching TRBD1. The V segment lost 7 bases and the J segment 3 bases; nucleotides outside the gene matches: 11. The CDR3 sequence is 16 residues long. Germline V gives CDR1 SEHNR, CDR2 FQNEAQ (reference sequence).

This clone was detected a few times. Other DNA sequences in the sample encode the same CDR3. Here the CDR3 DNA reads TGTGCCAGCAGCTTGGTGCGGGATGAAAAACTGTTTTTT. As protein: CASSLVRDEKLFF. V and J are TRBV5-6 and TRBJ1-4; D not resolved. The ends were cut back, 0 bases at V and 6 bases at J, with 6 bases in the middle. The CDR3 has 13 amino acids. The V gene's germline CDR1 is SGHDT and CDR2 YYEEEE. Drawing the rest from reference TRBV5-6 and TRBJ1-4, the complete variable domain is DAGVTQSPTHLIKTRGQQVTLRCSPKSGHDTVSWYQQALGQGPQFIFQYYEEEERQRGNFPDRFSGHQFPNYSSELNVNALLLGDSALYLCASSLVRDEKLFFGSGTQLSVL.

The chain joins TRBV29-1 to TRBJ1-2; TRBD1 aligns across 7 bases. Germline values: CDR1 SQVTM, CDR2 ANQGSEA. V lost 4 bases to trimming and J lost 5 bases; unmatched junction nucleotides: 10. This CDR3 is 14 amino acids long. The CDR3 DNA reads as TGCAGCGTTGTAATCCAGGGGGAAGGGTATGGCTACACCTTC. Its translation: CSVVIQGEGYGYTF.

This rearrangement joins TRBV5-1 to TRBJ2-5; D gene ambiguous. Germline-derived CDR1 and CDR2 are SGHRS and YFSETQ. V was cut by 0 bases and J by 2 bases, with 11 bases left in between. CDR3 length equals 15 residues. CDR3 nucleotides: TGCGCCAGCAGCTTGGCCTACAGTGCGCAAGAGACCCAGTACTTC. It specifies CASSLAYSAQETQYF.

The rearrangement joins TRBV19 to TRBJ2-3; possible D gene TRBD2, 5 bases. V lost 5 bases and J 0 bases, leaving 15 bases between the germline ends. Germline CDR1 and CDR2: LNHDA and SQIVND (reference sequence). This CDR3 spans 16 amino acids. The chain's CDR3 is CASSPRTGYSTDTQYF. CDR3 DNA sequence: TGTGCCAGTAGTCCCCGGACTGGTTATAGCACAGATACGCAGTATTTT.

The sample holds one count of this clone. The chain employs TRBV4-3 and TRBJ2-1; D might be TRBD1 (6 bases). Trimming cost V 5 bases and J 7 bases, with 18 bases left between them. This CDR3 has 15 amino acids. The germline V gene encodes CDR1 LGHNA and CDR2 YSLEER. The CDR3 loop reads CASSEGQSSLNEQFF. CDR3 sequence (DNA): TGCGCCAGCAGCGAAGGACAGAGTTCCCTGAATGAGCAGTTCTTC.

The chain employs TRBV7-9 and TRBJ1-2; D remains ambiguous. V was shortened by 4 bases and J by 4 bases, with 13 bases between the two germline ends. This CDR3 comprises 14 residues. Looked up from germline, CDR1 is SEHNR and CDR2 is FQNEAQ (reference sequence). The CDR3 is CASSSDQKLYGYTF. The CDR3 bases are TGTGCCAGCAGCTCGGATCAGAAACTCTATGGCTACACCTTC.

The chain recombines TRBV7-2 with TRBJ1-6; D gene uncertain. Deletions cut 5 bases from V and 5 bases from J, with 10 bases between. The CDR3 runs to 14 residues. Germline V lookup: CDR1 SGHTA, CDR2 FQGNSA. CDR3 loop: CASSPDLNNSPLHF. The DNA of the CDR3 is TGTGCCAGCAGCCCGGACCTAAATAATTCACCCCTCCACTTT.

The chain employs TRBV5-1 and TRBJ1-4, with D perhaps matching TRBD1 (6 bases). Germline CDR1 and CDR2: SGHRS and YFSETQ. This CDR3 is built from 13 residues. The V gene lost 0 bases and the J gene lost 9 bases, with 9 bases spanning the gap. For the CDR3, the DNA is TGCGCCAGCAGCTTGGGGACAGACCAAAAACTGTTTTTT. Amino acid sequence: CASSLGTDQKLFF.

The genes are TRBV29-1 and TRBJ2-3; D is possibly TRBD2 (6 bases). In germline, CDR1 is SQVTM, CDR2 ANQGSEA. The CDR3 totals 14 residues. The V and J ends lost 4 bases and 4 bases respectively, with 15 bases between them. The CDR3 protein is CSVASGLVADTQYF. The DNA for the CDR3 is TGCAGCGTTGCCTCGGGACTGGTGGCAGATACGCAGTATTTT.

J is TRBJ2-7 and V is TRBV6-6; perhaps TRBD1 as D (5 bases). V was pared by 6 bases and J by 2 bases, with 8 bases between. The germline V gene has CDR1 MNHNY and CDR2 SVGAGI (reference sequence). The CDR3 totals 12 residues. The DNA for the CDR3 is TGTGCCAGCAGGAAACAGGCCTACGAGCAGTACTTC. Its translation: CASRKQAYEQYF.

The gene calls are TRBV30 and TRBJ1-1; tentative D call: TRBD1 (5 bases). The CDR3 loop spans 14 amino acids. V gave up 1 base and J gave up 1 base, with 10 bases separating them. CDR1 and CDR2 from the germline V gene are GTSNPN and SVGIG (reference sequence). CDR3: CAWSEGVRNTEAFF. The CDR3 DNA follows: TGTGCCTGGAGTGAAGGGGTCAGGAACACTGAAGCTTTCTTT.

This chain links TRBV11-2 with TRBJ1-2; possible D gene TRBD1, 6 bases. This CDR3 region has 16 residues. V dropped 0 bases and J dropped 3 bases, with 14 bases sitting between them. Germline CDR1 SGHAT, CDR2 FQNNGV. CDR3 DNA: TGTGCCAGCAGCTTAGATTCCGGACAGATTTACTATGGCTACACCTTC. Translated: CASSLDSGQIYYGYTF.

V usage is TRBV7-9 and J usage is TRBJ2-7, with 8 positions matching TRBD1. The CDR3 totals 14 residues. V shed 2 bases, J shed 3 bases, and the junction held 3 bases outside the gene matches. Germline V CDR1 and CDR2: SEHNR, FQNEAQ (reference sequence). Written as DNA, the CDR3 is TGTGCCAGCAGCTTAACGGGACAGGTCTACGAGCAGTACTTC. This translates into CASSLTGQVYEQYF.

The chain has TRBV6-6 and TRBJ2-7, with 10 nucleotides matching TRBD1. This CDR3 spans 16 amino acids. Trimming took 4 bases from V and 5 from J; bases not matched to a gene: 11. Germline lookup yields CDR1 MNHNY and CDR2 SVGAGI (reference sequence). The CDR3 sequence: CASSFFRPGQGNEQYV. The CDR3 DNA follows: TGTGCCAGCAGTTTTTTCCGGCCGGGACAGGGGAACGAGCAGTACGTC.

The chain couples TRBV6-1 to TRBJ2-6, with D possibly matching TRBD2 (5 bases). V dropped 4 bases and J dropped 4 bases, with 17 bases sitting between them. The length of the CDR3 is 17 residues. Germline values: CDR1 MNHNS, CDR2 SASEGT. The CDR3 sequence is CASSALAGLRGANVLTF. The CDR3 DNA reads TGTGCCAGCAGTGCCTTGGCGGGCCTAAGGGGGGCCAACGTCCTGACTTTC.

This CDR3 is CASSRLWGDRAAGELFF. The CDR3 nucleotides are TGTGCCAGCAGCCGTTTATGGGGGGACAGGGCTGCCGGGGAGCTGTTTTTT. The J gene is TRBJ2-2, the V gene TRBV9; 9 nucleotides agree with TRBD1. The CDR3 runs 17 residues. The germline CDR1 and CDR2 sequences are SGDLS and YYNGEE. The V gene end was trimmed by 4 bases and the J gene end by 6 bases; junction bases not matched to a gene: 13.

The V call is TRBV7-9, the J call TRBJ1-1; D is uncertain. Trimming left V 2 bases short and J 8 bases short, with 15 bases between. Looked up from germline, CDR1 is SEHNR and CDR2 is FQNEAQ (reference sequence). The CDR3 has 14 amino acids. The CDR3 protein is CASSLKVAWVEAFF. In nucleotides, the CDR3 is TGTGCCAGCAGCTTAAAGGTAGCCTGGGTAGAAGCTTTCTTT.

The rearrangement uses TRBV5-6 and TRBJ2-2; D remains ambiguous. CDR1 and CDR2 from the germline V gene are SGHDT and YYEEEE. This CDR3 is built from 14 residues. V was pared by 0 bases and J by 3 bases, with 6 bases between. The CDR3 region has the DNA TGTGCCAGCAGCTTGGACGGTTACACCGGGGAGCTGTTTTTT. It is translated as CASSLDGYTGELFF.